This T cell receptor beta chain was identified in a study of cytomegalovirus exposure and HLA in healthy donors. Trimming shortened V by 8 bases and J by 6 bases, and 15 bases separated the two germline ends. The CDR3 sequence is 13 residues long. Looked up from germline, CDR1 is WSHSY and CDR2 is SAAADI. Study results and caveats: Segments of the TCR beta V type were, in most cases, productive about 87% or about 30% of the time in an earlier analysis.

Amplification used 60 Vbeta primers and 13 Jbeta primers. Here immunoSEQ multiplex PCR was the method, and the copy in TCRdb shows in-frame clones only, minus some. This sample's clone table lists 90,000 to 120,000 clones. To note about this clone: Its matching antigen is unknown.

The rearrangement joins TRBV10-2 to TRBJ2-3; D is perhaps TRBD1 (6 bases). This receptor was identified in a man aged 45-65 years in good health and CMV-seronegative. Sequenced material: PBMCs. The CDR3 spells CASGDQRGDTQYF. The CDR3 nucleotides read TGCGCCAGCGGGGATCAAAGGGGGGATACGCAGTATTTT.